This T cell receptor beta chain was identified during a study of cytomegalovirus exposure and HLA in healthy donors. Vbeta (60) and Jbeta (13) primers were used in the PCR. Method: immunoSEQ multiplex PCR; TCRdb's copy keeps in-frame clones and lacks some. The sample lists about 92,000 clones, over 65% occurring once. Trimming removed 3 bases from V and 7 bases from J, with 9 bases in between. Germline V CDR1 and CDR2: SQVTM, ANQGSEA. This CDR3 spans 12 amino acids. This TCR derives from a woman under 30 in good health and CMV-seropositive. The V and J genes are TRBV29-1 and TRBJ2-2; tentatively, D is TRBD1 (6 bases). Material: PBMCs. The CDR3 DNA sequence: TGCAGCGTTGAGGGGGCCGGCGGGGAGCTGTTTTTT. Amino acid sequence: CSVEGAGGELFF.